These 10 T cell receptor beta chains share one sample of origin, sequenced in a study of CD8+ T cells in alopecia areata. Treatment noted: oral pan-JAK inhibitor, 5-10 mg twice daily. RNA was isolated and reverse transcribed to cDNA, the sequencing template. Using immunoSEQ multiplex PCR, the repertoire was profiled, and TCRdb retains in-frame clones only, with some absent. The data contain about 180,000 clones, 53% of them seen just once; the ten biggest clones take up 11%. The sample here was CD8+ T cells sorted from blood, taken at week 24, from a patient treated with tofacitinib. Source of these receptors: a human donor with alopecia areata.

In this sample, this clone turned up a few times. This chain joins TRBV9 and TRBJ2-7; D gene uncertain. Trimming cost V 0 bases and J 2 bases, with 9 bases left between them. The CDR3 has 14 residues. Germline V gene data show CDR1 as SGDLS and CDR2 as YYNGEE. CDR3 coding DNA: TGTGCCAGCAGCGTAGGGGGTAACCCCTACGAGCAGTACTTC. This encodes CASSVGGNPYEQYF.

This clone was seen more than once but under ten times. Distinct nucleotide sequences in the sample also encode this CDR3. The chain recombines TRBV7-9 with TRBJ2-2; D unresolved. Germline-derived CDR1 and CDR2 are SEHNR and FQNEAQ (reference sequence). CDR3 length equals 12 residues. V lost 1 base to trimming and J lost 6 bases, with 3 bases between them. The CDR3: CASSLGSGELFF. The CDR3 region has the DNA TGTGCCAGCAGCTTAGGTTCCGGGGAGCTGTTTTTT.

The rearrangement joins TRBV7-6 to TRBJ2-1, with TRBD2 matching 11 bases. CDR1 SGHVS and CDR2 FNYEAQ come from the germline V gene. The CDR3 is made up of 16 amino acids. J was trimmed by 4 bases and V by 2 bases; bases with no gene match: 4. The CDR3 DNA sequence: TGTGCCAGCAGCTTAACTAGCGGGGGAACGTACAATGAGCAGTTCTTC. This gives the protein CASSLTSGGTYNEQFF.

Only one count was recorded for this clone. The rearrangement joins TRBV4-3 to TRBJ2-7; D gene ambiguous. In germline, CDR1 is LGHNA, CDR2 YSLEER. The CDR3 spans 15 residues. V lost 0 bases to trimming and J lost 0 bases, with 9 bases between them. The CDR3, as DNA: TGCGCCAGCAGCCAAGATCAAAGTGGCTCCTACGAGCAGTACTTC. Translating it yields CASSQDQSGSYEQYF.

V usage is TRBV30 and J usage is TRBJ2-1; 13 bases match TRBD2. Germline values: CDR1 GTSNPN, CDR2 SVGIG (reference sequence). The CDR3 totals 16 residues. The V segment lost 5 bases and the J segment 6 bases; nucleotides outside the gene matches: 10. CDR3 region: CAWDYLTSGGINEQFF. The CDR3 nucleotides read TGTGCCTGGGATTATTTGACTAGCGGGGGGATCAATGAGCAGTTCTTC.

The rearrangement links TRBV4-1 to TRBJ2-7, with 8 positions matching TRBD2. Germline CDR1 is MGHRA and CDR2 is YSYEKL. The CDR3 runs to 14 residues. Trimming removed 4 bases from V and 3 bases from J; junction bases left unmatched: 5. The CDR3, as DNA: TGCGCCAGCAGCCCGAGAGCGGGGGTCTACGAGCAGTACTTC. Translated, it gives CASSPRAGVYEQYF.

The rearrangement uses TRBV27 and TRBJ1-1, with D unclear. The CDR3 spans 14 residues. Germline CDR1 MNHEY, CDR2 SMNVEV (reference sequence). V dropped 7 bases and J dropped 0 bases, with 12 bases sitting between them. CDR3 loop: CASTPSGLNTEAFF. In DNA, the CDR3 is TGTGCCAGCACCCCGTCCGGCCTGAACACTGAAGCTTTCTTT.

This clone has only a few counts. This chain links TRBV5-1 with TRBJ2-2; D not certain. V lost 2 bases and J lost 6, with 11 bases in between. This CDR3 is 14 amino acids long. Looked up from germline, CDR1 is SGHRS and CDR2 is YFSETQ. The CDR3 here is CASSFNSLAGELFF. CDR3 nucleotide sequence: TGCGCCAGCAGCTTCAACTCATTGGCCGGGGAGCTGTTTTTT.

Written as DNA, the CDR3 is TGCGCCAGCAGACCTCAGGAGAACACTGAAGCTTTCTTT. Its translation is CASRPQENTEAFF. The chain carries TRBV5-1 and TRBJ1-1, with D uncertain. Germline assignment: CDR1 SGHRS and CDR2 YFSETQ. V lost 5 bases and J 1 base, leaving 9 bases between the germline ends. The CDR3 spans 13 residues.

J is TRBJ1-1 and V is TRBV29-1, with D uncertain. V gave up 4 bases and J gave up 7 bases, with 10 bases separating them. Germline V gene sequence: CDR1 SQVTM, CDR2 ANQGSEA. CDR3 length equals 11 residues. The CDR3 region has the DNA TGCAGCGTTGCGTACGGGAGTGAAGCTTTCTTT. Protein product: CSVAYGSEAFF.